Included here is one T cell receptor (beta chain) sequence, with context. TCRdb re-analysed the RT-PCR reads in MiXCR, keeping a single row per CDR3 protein. The sample has about 680,000 distinct CDR3 sequences; approximately 14% are singletons. Trimming pared 6 bases from V and 4 bases from J, leaving 13 bases between. CDR3 length: 14 amino acids. The TCR sequence derives from a female donor in good health, serving as a healthy control. Material: memory CD4+ T cells from blood. The rearrangement uses TRBV12-3 or TRBV12-4 and TRBJ1-5; D gene unclear. CDR3 residues: CASSWMSGNQPQHF. CDR3 nucleotides: TGTGCCAGCAGCTGGATGTCTGGGAATCAGCCCCAGCATTTT.